This passage covers 32 T cell receptor beta chains from one sample sequenced in a study of CD8+CD57+ T cells in acquired aplastic anemia. Both TCR beta VDJ combination and CDR3 sequence profiling were carried out. Genomic DNA was the template for this profiling. TCRdb re-called the reads through MiXCR, storing one row per CDR3 protein. The data show about half a million distinct CDR3 sequences, over 25% seen once. Sequencing involved patients with CD8+CD57+ cell expansion previously shown by flow cytometry. Sequenced: sorted CD4+, CD8+, or CD8+CD57+ T cells (not recorded which) from PBMCs. The source is a human donor with aplastic anemia.

The genes are TRBV11-2 and TRBJ2-1, with D possibly matching TRBD2 (5 bases). Trimming stripped 5 bases from V and 6 bases from J, with 17 bases between. CDR3 length equals 15 residues. Germline CDR1 reads SGHAT; CDR2 reads FQNNGV. CDR3 sequence (DNA): TGTGCCAGCAGCCGGAGTAGCGTGGGCCTCAATGAGCAGTTCTTC. Its translation: CASSRSSVGLNEQFF. Drawing the rest from reference TRBV11-2 and TRBJ2-1, the complete variable domain is EAGVAQSPRYKIIEKRQSVAFWCNPISGHATLYWYQQILGQGPKLLIQFQNNGVVDDSQLPKDRFSAERLKGVDSTLKIQPAKLEDSAVYLCASSRSSVGLNEQFFGPGTRLTVL.

The DNA for the CDR3 is TGTGCCAGCCACCGGGACAGCCCCTACGAGCAGTACTTC. Amino acid sequence: CASHRDSPYEQYF. The V gene is TRBV6-1, the J gene TRBJ2-7; the match to TRBD1 covers 7 bases. The CDR3 runs 13 residues. Trimming cost V 8 bases and J 2 bases; bases outside gene matches: 6. CDR1 is MNHNS, CDR2 SASEGT, per germline.

The chain couples TRBV20-1 to TRBJ2-5; D possibly corresponds to TRBD1 (6 bases). This CDR3 is 14 amino acids long. The germline V gene encodes CDR1 DFQATT and CDR2 SNEGSKA (reference sequence). The germline V and J ends were trimmed by 2 bases and 2 bases, with 12 bases remaining between them. The CDR3 is CSARPGEQQETQYF. The CDR3 region has the DNA TGCAGTGCTAGACCAGGGGAGCAACAAGAGACCCAGTACTTC.

This clonotype was counted many times. The gene calls are TRBV29-1 and TRBJ2-5; the match to TRBD2 covers 8 bases. The germline gives CDR1 SQVTM, CDR2 ANQGSEA. The CDR3 sequence is 13 residues long. With V trimmed by 7 bases and J by 4 bases, 8 bases remained unmatched. The CDR3 sequence: CSADNGGGETQYF. The CDR3 coding sequence is TGCAGCGCAGATAACGGGGGGGGAGAGACCCAGTACTTC.

A word on this clonotype: The junction and the germline gene differ at one end; a read error may be behind it. This chain links TRBV10-1 with TRBJ2-7; 10 bases are a match to TRBD1. The CDR3 covers 13 residues. The germline V gene encodes CDR1 WNHNN and CDR2 SYGVQD (reference sequence). CDR3 region: CAIRGDRGDEQYF. The CDR3 DNA reads TGTGCCATCAGGGGGGACAGGGGCGACGAGCAGTACTTC.

This clonotype was seen only once. V usage is TRBV28 and J usage is TRBJ1-4; a weak D match, TRBD1 (5 bases). The V gene lost 5 bases and the J gene lost 7 bases, with 17 bases spanning the gap. From germline, CDR1 is MDHEN and CDR2 SYDVKM. This CDR3 is built from 15 residues. CDR3 DNA: TGTGCCAGCAGTAATGCAGCCAGGGAGGGTGAAAAACTGTTTTTT. The encoded protein is CASSNAAREGEKLFF. The whole variable domain, filled in from reference TRBV28 and TRBJ1-4, reads DVKVTQSSRYLVKRTGEKVFLECVQDMDHENMFWYRQDPGLGLRLIYFSYDVKMKEKGDIPEGYSVSREKKERFSLILESASTNQTSMYLCASSNAAREGEKLFFGSGTQLSVL.

This clonotype was seen many times. The CDR3 coding sequence is TGCAGTGCTAGCGTAGGGACAGGGGCCGATGGCTACACCTTC. This codes for CSASVGTGADGYTF. The rearrangement uses TRBV20-1 and TRBJ1-2; TRBD1 matches at 10 bases. The CDR3 consists of 14 residues. Trimming cost V 3 bases and J 6 bases; bases outside gene matches: 7. The germline V gene has CDR1 DFQATT and CDR2 SNEGSKA (reference sequence).

This clonotype was detected a few times. The rearrangement links TRBV7-2 to TRBJ2-5, with D possibly matching TRBD2 (6 bases). The CDR3 loop spans 11 amino acids. Trimming removed 6 bases at V and 7 bases at J, with 9 bases between. The germline gives CDR1 SGHTA, CDR2 FQGNSA. The CDR3 DNA follows: TGTGCCAGCAGGACAGCGGGGACCCAGTACTTC. This encodes CASRTAGTQYF.

The rearrangement uses TRBV6-2 or TRBV6-3 and TRBJ1-5; a weak D match, TRBD1 (5 bases). With 2 bases removed from V and 0 bases from J, the gap between germline ends came to 11 bases. The CDR3 length is 16 residues. CDR1 is MNHEY, CDR2 SVGEGT, per germline. CDR3 in amino acids: CASSYGQGDSNQPQHF. CDR3 bases: TGTGCCAGCAGTTACGGTCAGGGCGATAGCAATCAGCCCCAGCATTTT.

The V call is TRBV30, the J call TRBJ1-3; no reliable D call. Deletions cut 4 bases from V and 2 bases from J, with 12 bases between. The CDR3 is 14 amino acids. The germline V gene encodes CDR1 GTSNPN and CDR2 SVGIG (reference sequence). As DNA, the CDR3 is TGTGCCTGGATTAGCCATCTCGCTGGAAACACCATATATTTT. Encoded protein: CAWISHLAGNTIYF.

The DNA of the CDR3 is TGTGCCAGTAGTATAGGAGGCCGAGCCTACGAGCAGTACTTC. Translating gives CASSIGGRAYEQYF. The rearrangement links TRBV19 to TRBJ2-7; D not resolved. V dropped 1 base and J dropped 2 bases, with 9 bases sitting between them. Germline-derived CDR1 and CDR2 are LNHDA and SQIVND (reference sequence). The CDR3 runs 14 residues.

This chain uses TRBV9 with TRBJ2-7, with D unclear. CDR1 is SGDLS and CDR2 is YYNGEE in the germline V gene. Deletions cut 0 bases from V and 2 bases from J, with 9 bases between. This CDR3 comprises 14 residues. The CDR3 DNA reads as TGTGCCAGCAGCGTAGGTAGTCAGCCCTACGAGCAGTACTTC. Its protein is CASSVGSQPYEQYF. The variable domain in full, completed from reference TRBV9 and TRBJ2-7, reads DSGVTQTPKHLITATGQRVTLRCSPRSGDLSVYWYQQSLDQGLQFLIQYYNGEERAKGNILERFSAQQFPDLHSELNLSSLELGDSALYFCASSVGSQPYEQYFGPGTRLTVT.

About this clonotype itself: One end of the junction is discordant with germline, which a read error may explain. The chain couples TRBV5-4 to TRBJ1-6; D is undetermined. The germline V gene encodes CDR1 SGHNT and CDR2 YYREEE (reference sequence). The CDR3 runs to 13 residues. CDR3 bases: TGCGCCAGCAGCAAAGACGTCGATTCACCCCTCCACTTT. This gives the protein CASSKDVDSPLHF. The full variable domain, completed using reference TRBV5-4 and TRBJ1-6, is ETGVTQSPTHLIKTRGQQVTLRCSSQSGHNTVSWYQQALGQGPQFIFQYYREEENGRGNFPPRFSGLQFPNYSSELNVNALELDDSALYLCASSKDVDSPLHFGNGTRLTVT.

Many counts were recorded for this clonotype. V and J are TRBV7-2 and TRBJ1-6; D ambiguous. The V end was cut by 1 base, the J end by 7 bases, with 11 bases between. The CDR3 consists of 15 residues. The germline V gene encodes CDR1 SGHTA and CDR2 FQGNSA. CDR3 sequence reads: CASSLVTWRNSPLHF. CDR3 in DNA: TGTGCCAGCAGCTTAGTCACTTGGAGAAATTCACCCCTCCACTTT.

V is TRBV7-6 and J is TRBJ2-1; 7 bases line up with TRBD2. The V gene end was trimmed by 1 base and the J gene end by 7 bases; junction bases not matched to a gene: 4. This CDR3 is 14 amino acids long. CDR1 and CDR2 (germline): SGHVS, FNYEAQ. CDR3 sequence reads: CASSLVASGNEQFF. The CDR3 DNA follows: TGTGCCAGCAGCTTAGTGGCTAGCGGTAATGAGCAGTTCTTC. Variable domain in full (rest from reference TRBV7-6 and TRBJ2-1): GAGVSQSPRYKVTKRGQDVALRCDPISGHVSLYWYRQALGQGPEFLTYFNYEAQQDKSGLPNDRFSAERPEGSISTLTIQRTEQRDSAMYRCASSLVASGNEQFFGPGTRLTVL.

The chain recombines TRBV20-1 with TRBJ2-7; no definite D call. CDR1 DFQATT and CDR2 SNEGSKA come from the germline V gene (reference sequence). This CDR3 has 12 residues. V lost 0 bases and J lost 12, with 15 bases in between. The chain's CDR3 is CSARETTTDGYF. The CDR3 nucleotides read TGCAGTGCTAGAGAGACAACTACCGACGGGTACTTC.

The rearrangement uses TRBV29-1 and TRBJ1-2, with 9 bases matching TRBD1. Germline values: CDR1 SQVTM, CDR2 ANQGSEA. This CDR3 region has 12 residues. Trimming removed 6 bases from V and 8 bases from J; junction bases left unmatched: 7. The CDR3 spells CSVGTGTEGYTF. The CDR3 nucleotides read TGCAGCGTAGGGACAGGGACTGAAGGCTACACCTTC.

The chain has TRBV15 and TRBJ1-6, with 9 bases aligning to TRBD1. CDR1 is LNHNV and CDR2 is YYDKDF in the germline V gene (reference sequence). This CDR3 has 14 amino acids. Germline trimming cut 1 base from V and 8 bases from J; bases unmatched to any gene: 0. CDR3 sequence (DNA): TGTGCCACCAGCAGAGGGACAGGGGATTCACCCCTCCACTTT. Translating it yields CATSRGTGDSPLHF.

The chain links TRBV19 to TRBJ1-2; D gene ambiguous. With 6 bases removed from V and 6 bases from J, the gap between germline ends came to 8 bases. The CDR3 length is 11 residues. Germline CDR1 and CDR2: LNHDA and SQIVND (reference sequence). The CDR3 reads CASRSRDGYTF. The CDR3 DNA follows: TGTGCCAGTAGATCCCGGGATGGCTACACCTTC.

V and J are TRBV30 and TRBJ1-2, with TRBD1 matching 7 bases. The CDR3 is 15 amino acids. Germline V gene data show CDR1 as GTSNPN and CDR2 as SVGIG (reference sequence). Losses at the gene ends were 0 bases for V and 0 bases for J; bases not matched to a gene: 4. The CDR3 sequence is CAWSVRGQPNYGYTF. DNA for the CDR3: TGTGCCTGGAGTGTACGGGGACAGCCTAACTATGGCTACACCTTC.

This clonotype was observed a handful of times. This chain links TRBV15 with TRBJ1-5; D possibly corresponds to TRBD1 (6 bases). Trimming left V 1 base short and J 2 bases short, with 12 bases between. CDR1 and CDR2 (germline): LNHNV, YYDKDF (reference sequence). The CDR3 totals 16 residues. The CDR3, as DNA: TGTGCCACCAGCAGAGCTGGCAGGGGACGCAATCAGCCCCAGCATTTT. Translating it yields CATSRAGRGRNQPQHF.

The chain joins TRBV20-1 to TRBJ1-1; D gene uncertain. With 5 bases removed from V and 0 bases from J, the gap between germline ends came to 16 bases. This CDR3 is 15 amino acids long. Germline CDR1 reads DFQATT; CDR2 reads SNEGSKA (reference sequence). This CDR3 is CSAETNLPMNTEAFF. For the CDR3, the DNA is TGCAGTGCTGAGACTAATCTTCCTATGAACACTGAAGCTTTCTTT.

This clonotype has only a few counts. V is TRBV7-9 and J is TRBJ1-1, with a tentative D call TRBD1 (5 bases). From germline, CDR1 is SEHNR and CDR2 FQNEAQ (reference sequence). CDR3 size: 14 residues. The V gene lost 3 bases and the J gene lost 5 bases, with 13 bases spanning the gap. CDR3 loop: CASSFRDGGTEAFF. DNA for the CDR3: TGTGCCAGCAGCTTCAGGGACGGGGGGACTGAAGCTTTCTTT.

In regard to this clonotype: This may stem from a read error, because a much larger clone lies one nucleotide away. The chain joins TRBV19 to TRBJ1-1; 8 bases agree with TRBD1. With 5 bases clipped from V and 0 bases from J, the junction kept 5 bases outside the gene matches. The CDR3 has 15 amino acids. Germline V gene sequence: CDR1 LNHDA, CDR2 SQIVND (reference sequence). CDR3 bases: TGTGCCAGTAGTGTGGACAGGGTAATGAACACTGAAGCTTTCTTT. This encodes CASSVDRVMNTEAFF.

V gene TRBV3-1 combines with J gene TRBJ1-2; perhaps TRBD1 as D (5 bases). The CDR3 covers 17 residues. V was pared by 3 bases and J by 6 bases, with 23 bases between. Per germline, CDR1 LGHDT and CDR2 YNNKEL (reference sequence). Here the CDR3 DNA reads TGTGCCAGCAGCCAGAGGATAGGGGAACCCAGGGAAAATGGCTACACCTTC. This translates into CASSQRIGEPRENGYTF.

Of note for this clonotype: The conserved phenylalanine or tryptophan is not found at the CDR3 terminus, so this likely reflects a read error. The chain links TRBV24-1 to TRBJ1-5; D is undetermined. The CDR3 has 14 residues. Germline V gene sequence: CDR1 KGHDR, CDR2 SFDVKD. V lost 5 bases to trimming and J lost 6 bases, with 13 bases between them. The CDR3 DNA reads TGTGCCACCAGTGTTTCGGGGATTTTTCAGCCCCAGCATCTT. It encodes CATSVSGIFQPQHL.

The chain links TRBV20-1 to TRBJ1-6; 8 bases align to TRBD1. The CDR3 runs to 18 residues. The V gene end was trimmed by 0 bases and the J gene end by 1 base; junction bases not matched to a gene: 8. CDR1 is DFQATT and CDR2 is SNEGSKA in the germline V gene (reference sequence). The CDR3 region is CSARDIAGGVSYNSPLHF. Here the CDR3 DNA reads TGCAGTGCTAGAGACATAGCAGGGGGCGTGTCCTATAATTCACCCCTCCACTTT.

The rearrangement uses TRBV19 and TRBJ1-1, with 11 bases lining up with TRBD1. The trim removed 5 bases at V and 10 bases at J, leaving 15 bases unmatched. Germline CDR1 is LNHDA and CDR2 is SQIVND (reference sequence). This CDR3 has 16 amino acids. The CDR3 reads CASSLRTGGFSLRAFF. The CDR3 coding sequence is TGTGCCAGTAGTTTGAGGACAGGGGGCTTTTCCTTAAGAGCTTTCTTT.

This clonotype was counted only a few times. This CDR3 reads CASSMTGLNQPQHF. Here the CDR3 DNA reads TGTGCCAGCAGCATGACAGGCCTCAATCAGCCCCAGCATTTT. The chain couples TRBV5-5 to TRBJ1-5; perhaps TRBD1 as D (6 bases). The germline V and J ends were trimmed by 4 bases and 3 bases, with 11 bases remaining between them. The CDR3 is 14 residues long. CDR1 and CDR2 (germline): SGHKS, YYEKEE (reference sequence).

The genes are TRBV2 and TRBJ1-2, with 7 bases identical to TRBD1. Germline CDR1 is SNHLY and CDR2 is FYNNEI. The CDR3 is made up of 12 amino acids. The V gene end was trimmed by 6 bases and the J gene end by 8 bases; junction bases not matched to a gene: 6. CDR3 in amino acids: CASRRGGEGYTF. The CDR3, as DNA: TGTGCCAGCAGGAGAGGGGGCGAAGGCTACACCTTC. Complete variable domain (other parts from reference TRBV2 and TRBJ1-2): EPEVTQTPSHQVTQMGQEVILRCVPISNHLYFYWYRQILGQKVEFLVSFYNNEISEKSEIFDDQFSVERPDGSNFTLKIRSTKLEDSAMYFCASRRGGEGYTFGSGTRLTVV.

V and J are TRBV2 and TRBJ2-2; 10 nucleotides match TRBD1. This CDR3 is 17 amino acids long. From germline, CDR1 is SNHLY and CDR2 FYNNEI. The V gene end was trimmed by 5 bases and the J gene end by 8 bases; junction bases not matched to a gene: 14. The CDR3 DNA is TGTGCCAGCAGTTCTAACCCTAGGACAGGGGGAACGGGGGAGCTGTTTTTT. Its translation: CASSSNPRTGGTGELFF.

This clonotype was seen a few times. The chain couples TRBV20-1 to TRBJ1-5, with D tentatively TRBD1 (6 bases). The ends were cut back, 5 bases at V and 4 bases at J, with 21 bases in the middle. From germline, CDR1 is DFQATT and CDR2 SNEGSKA (reference sequence). The CDR3 consists of 16 residues. The CDR3 sequence is CSAPHHETGFNQPQHF. Written as DNA, the CDR3 is TGCAGTGCTCCCCACCATGAGACAGGTTTTAATCAGCCCCAGCATTTT.